A single sample gave rise to the 19 T cell receptor beta chains below, sequenced in a study of T cells in Graves' hyperthyroidism and ophthalmopathy. Template material for amplifying TCR beta CDR3 regions consisted of RNA transcripts. An initial round of RT-PCR targeting the TCR CDR3 relied on the HTBI primer set. TCRdb passed the multiplex PCR reads through MiXCR, listing each CDR3 protein once. The table shows about 520,000 distinct CDR3 sequences, with approximately 25% occurring only once. Sequenced: blood. The receptors shown here come from a woman in her 30s with Graves' ophthalmopathy.

In this sample, this clonotype turned up many times. This chain uses TRBV20-1 with TRBJ1-5, with TRBD1 identical over 8 bases. V shed 5 bases, J shed 6 bases, and the junction held 6 bases outside the gene matches. There are 13 residues in the CDR3. Looked up from germline, CDR1 is DFQATT and CDR2 is SNEGSKA (reference sequence). The CDR3 region has the DNA TGCAGTGCTGACAGGGGTTCGAGTCAGCCCCAGCATTTT. Translated, it gives CSADRGSSQPQHF.

This clonotype appeared a single time. V usage is TRBV20-1 and J usage is TRBJ2-7; D call uncertain. The V and J ends lost 0 bases and 4 bases respectively, with 10 bases between them. CDR1 is DFQATT, CDR2 SNEGSKA, per germline (reference sequence). This CDR3 spans 13 amino acids. CDR3 in DNA: TGCAGTGCTAGAGATGCGTCTGGGTACGAGCAGTACTTC. Protein: CSARDASGYEQYF.

This clonotype was observed at least ten times. V gene TRBV6-5 combines with J gene TRBJ1-2; possible D gene TRBD1, 6 bases. The CDR3 extends over 16 amino acids. The germline gives CDR1 MNHEY, CDR2 SVGAGI. Trimming left V 2 bases short and J 5 bases short, with 18 bases between. The CDR3 nucleotides read TGTGCCAGCAGTTACCAGGACAGCCCGCCTTGGTATGGCTACACCTTC. This gives the protein CASSYQDSPPWYGYTF.

This clonotype has only a few counts. The chain links TRBV10-1 to TRBJ1-1; 8 bases agree with TRBD1. The germline CDR1 and CDR2 sequences are WNHNN and SYGVQD (reference sequence). Unmatched junction bases numbered 12, after V lost 6 bases and J lost 3 bases. This CDR3 comprises 16 residues. The CDR3 here is CASSEITGGLYTEAFF. The CDR3 nucleotides read TGCGCCAGCAGCGAGATAACAGGGGGGTTGTACACTGAAGCTTTCTTT.

V gene TRBV6-9 combines with J gene TRBJ1-6; D remains unclear. Germline V CDR1 and CDR2: MNHGY, SVAAGI. Trimming shortened V by 6 bases and J by 8 bases, and 11 bases separated the two germline ends. There are 13 residues in the CDR3. CDR3: CASRLDLDSPLHF. Written as DNA, the CDR3 is TGTGCCAGCAGGTTAGATTTGGATTCACCCCTCCACTTT.

The chain is built from TRBV30 and TRBJ2-7; D is ambiguous. With 0 bases removed from V and 3 bases from J, the gap between germline ends came to 9 bases. The CDR3 has 13 residues. CDR1 and CDR2 (germline): GTSNPN, SVGIG (reference sequence). In nucleotides, the CDR3 is TGTGCCTGGAGTGTAGGGCCGGGCTACGAGCAGTACTTC. Protein product: CAWSVGPGYEQYF.

This clonotype was found a few times. The genes are TRBV5-4 and TRBJ2-2; D assignment may be TRBD1 or TRBD2 (6 bases each). The CDR3 is 15 residues long. The V end lost 1 base, the J end lost 6 bases, and 13 bases lay between the germline ends. CDR1 is SGHNT, CDR2 YYREEE, per germline (reference sequence). This CDR3 is CASSLSRGLSGELFF. CDR3 sequence (DNA): TGTGCCAGCAGCTTGAGCAGGGGACTTTCCGGGGAGCTGTTTTTT. The variable domain in full, with the rest retrieved from reference TRBV5-4 and TRBJ2-2, is ETGVTQSPTHLIKTRGQQVTLRCSSQSGHNTVSWYQQALGQGPQFIFQYYREEENGRGNFPPRFSGLQFPNYSSELNVNALELDDSALYLCASSLSRGLSGELFFGEGSRLTVL.

This clonotype was seen repeatedly, ten times or more. Here the CDR3 DNA reads TGTGCCAGCAGTTACCAGGGGGGATTCTATGGCTACACCTTC. It translates to CASSYQGGFYGYTF. The chain carries TRBV6-2 or TRBV6-3 and TRBJ1-2; 7 bases align to TRBD1. Germline values: CDR1 MNHEY, CDR2 SVGEGT. This CDR3 has 14 residues. With V trimmed by 2 bases and J by 4 bases, 4 bases remained unmatched.

This clonotype was seen many times. The V call is TRBV7-9, the J call TRBJ1-2; TRBD1 aligns across 9 bases. After removal of 4 bases from V and 3 bases from J, the junction contained 6 bases not matched to a gene. CDR3 length: 15 amino acids. Germline CDR1 reads SEHNR; CDR2 reads FQNEAQ (reference sequence). DNA for the CDR3: TGTGCCAGCAGCTCTTGGACAGGGGCTTACTATGGCTACACCTTC. It codes for CASSSWTGAYYGYTF.

At least ten counts were recorded for this clonotype. The rearrangement joins TRBV4-2 to TRBJ2-2, with D perhaps matching TRBD1 (5 bases). The CDR3 contains 15 residues. V lost 4 bases and J lost 0, with 9 bases in between. Germline CDR1 reads LGHNA; CDR2 reads YNFKEQ. The CDR3, as DNA: TGTGCCAGCAGCCTCGACAGCACGAACACCGGGGAGCTGTTTTTT. Amino acid sequence: CASSLDSTNTGELFF.

This clonotype was seen at least ten times. The gene calls are TRBV12-3 or TRBV12-4 and TRBJ1-1; 7 bases agree with TRBD1. CDR3 length: 15 amino acids. With 5 bases clipped from V and 3 bases from J, the junction kept 9 bases outside the gene matches. The CDR3 DNA reads as TGTGCCAGCAGTCGGACAGGCCAGGGCTACACTGAAGCTTTCTTT. Its translation is CASSRTGQGYTEAFF.

This clonotype was seen repeatedly, ten times or more. V is TRBV6-2 or TRBV6-3 and J is TRBJ1-1; D not resolved. The CDR3 length is 14 residues. The V and J ends lost 4 bases and 1 base respectively, with 10 bases between them. Germline CDR1 is MNHEY and CDR2 is SVGEGT. DNA of the CDR3: TGTGCCAGCAGTTGGTCCGGCAGGAACACTGAAGCTTTCTTT. It encodes CASSWSGRNTEAFF.

The table lists this clonotype with a few counts. The chain combines TRBV19 with TRBJ1-1; 10 bases line up with TRBD1. With V trimmed by 8 bases and J by 7 bases, 7 bases remained unmatched. Germline V CDR1 and CDR2: LNHDA, SQIVND (reference sequence). The CDR3 has 13 residues. CDR3 DNA: TGTGCCAGTCGGGACAGGGGAGTAAATGAAGCTTTCTTT. It encodes CASRDRGVNEAFF.

This clonotype was counted between two and nine times. CDR3 sequence (DNA): TGTGCCTGGAGTCCCTGGGAATTGGGGACAGGGGGCGTTTACACTGAAGCTTTCTTT. Encoded protein: CAWSPWELGTGGVYTEAFF. This chain links TRBV30 with TRBJ1-1; 12 bases map to TRBD1. Germline CDR1 GTSNPN, CDR2 SVGIG (reference sequence). V lost 2 bases to trimming and J lost 3 bases; unmatched junction nucleotides: 16. There are 19 residues in the CDR3.

V usage is TRBV19 and J usage is TRBJ1-2; D is unresolved. V was trimmed by 5 bases and J by 5 bases, leaving 9 bases between them. CDR3 length equals 12 residues. Germline CDR1 LNHDA, CDR2 SQIVND (reference sequence). CDR3 DNA sequence: TGTGCCAGTAGTCACGACCGTTATGGCTACACCTTC. Residues: CASSHDRYGYTF.

This clonotype was seen repeatedly, ten times or more. The rearrangement joins TRBV2 to TRBJ1-2; D may be TRBD1 (5 bases). This CDR3 contains 12 residues. Germline V gene data show CDR1 as SNHLY and CDR2 as FYNNEI. Between the trimmed V and J ends, which lost 6 bases and 4 bases, there was a span of 9 bases. The CDR3 loop reads CASRTTGYGYTF. In nucleotides, the CDR3 is TGTGCCAGCAGGACTACAGGCTATGGCTACACCTTC. The entire variable domain, with the rest obtained from reference TRBV2 and TRBJ1-2, is as follows: EPEVTQTPSHQVTQMGQEVILRCVPISNHLYFYWYRQILGQKVEFLVSFYNNEISEKSEIFDDQFSVERPDGSNFTLKIRSTKLEDSAMYFCASRTTGYGYTFGSGTRLTVV.

This clonotype was detected many times. V usage is TRBV28 and J usage is TRBJ1-1; TRBD1 agrees at 9 bases. Per germline, CDR1 MDHEN and CDR2 SYDVKM. This CDR3 has 15 residues. The V gene end was trimmed by 5 bases and the J gene end by 0 bases; junction bases not matched to a gene: 4. In DNA form, the CDR3 reads TGTGCCAGCAGTCCATACAGGGGGCTGAACACTGAAGCTTTCTTT. This gives the protein CASSPYRGLNTEAFF.

This clonotype has only a few counts. This chain connects TRBV27 to TRBJ2-7, with 7 bases aligning to TRBD1. The CDR3 sequence is 15 residues long. With 0 bases clipped from V and 0 bases from J, the junction kept 2 bases outside the gene matches. From germline, CDR1 is MNHEY and CDR2 SMNVEV (reference sequence). CDR3 bases: TGTGCCAGCAGTTTATCAGGACAGGTCTCCTACGAGCAGTACTTC. Amino acid sequence: CASSLSGQVSYEQYF.

CDR3 in amino acids: CASSRDRGGEQYF. CDR3 bases: TGTGCCAGCAGTCGGGACAGGGGAGGCGAGCAGTACTTC. The chain recombines TRBV2 with TRBJ2-7, with 10 positions matching TRBD1. Germline CDR1 is SNHLY and CDR2 is FYNNEI. Trimming cost V 5 bases and J 6 bases; bases outside gene matches: 4. The CDR3 consists of 13 residues.